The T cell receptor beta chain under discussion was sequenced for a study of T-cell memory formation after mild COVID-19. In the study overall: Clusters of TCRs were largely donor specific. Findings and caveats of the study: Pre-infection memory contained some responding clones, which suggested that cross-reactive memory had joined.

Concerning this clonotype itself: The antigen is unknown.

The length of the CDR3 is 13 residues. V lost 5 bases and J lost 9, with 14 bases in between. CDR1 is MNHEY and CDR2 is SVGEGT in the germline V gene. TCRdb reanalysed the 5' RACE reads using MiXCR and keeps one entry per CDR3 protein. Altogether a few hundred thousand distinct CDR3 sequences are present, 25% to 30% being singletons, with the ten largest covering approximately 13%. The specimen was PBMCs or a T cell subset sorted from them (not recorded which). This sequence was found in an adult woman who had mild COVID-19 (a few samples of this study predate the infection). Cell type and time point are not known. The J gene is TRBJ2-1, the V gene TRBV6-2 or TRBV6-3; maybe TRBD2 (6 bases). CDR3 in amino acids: CASSPNWRGEQFF. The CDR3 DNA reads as TGTGCCAGCAGTCCGAACTGGAGGGGTGAGCAGTTCTTC.